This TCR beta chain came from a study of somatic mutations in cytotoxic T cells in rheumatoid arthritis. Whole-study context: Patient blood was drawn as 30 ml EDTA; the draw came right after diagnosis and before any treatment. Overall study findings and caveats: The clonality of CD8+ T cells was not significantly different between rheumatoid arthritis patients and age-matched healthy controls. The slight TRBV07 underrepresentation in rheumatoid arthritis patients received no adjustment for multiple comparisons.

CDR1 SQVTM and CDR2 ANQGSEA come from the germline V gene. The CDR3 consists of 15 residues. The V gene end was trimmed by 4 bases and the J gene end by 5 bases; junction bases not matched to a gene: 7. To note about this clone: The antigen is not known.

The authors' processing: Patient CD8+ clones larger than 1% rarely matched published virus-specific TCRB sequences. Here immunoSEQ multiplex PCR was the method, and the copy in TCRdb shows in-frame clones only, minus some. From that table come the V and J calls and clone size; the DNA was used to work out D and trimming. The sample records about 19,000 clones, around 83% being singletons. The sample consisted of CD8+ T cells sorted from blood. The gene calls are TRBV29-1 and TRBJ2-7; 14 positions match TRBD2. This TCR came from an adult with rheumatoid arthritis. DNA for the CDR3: TGCAGCGTTGCCGGGACTAGCGGGAGTATCGACGAGCAGTACTTC. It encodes CSVAGTSGSIDEQYF.